Sequencing of this T cell receptor beta chain was carried out in a study of PD-L1 blockade in urothelial cancer. CDR3 length equals 14 residues. Germline-derived CDR1 and CDR2 are MNHEY and SVGAGI. Trimming removed 6 bases at V and 5 bases at J, with 17 bases between. Synthetic TCR analog templates were added to each PCR reaction. Sequencing used immunoSEQ multiplex PCR; TCRdb keeps in-frame clones, though not all of them. The data show 45,000 or so clones, about four fifths seen once. This clone was detected once. The chain joins TRBV6-5 to TRBJ2-7, with D possibly being TRBD2 (7 bases). This sample comprised PBMCs, obtained around atezolizumab (anti-PD-L1) treatment. The clonotype originates from a man in his 70s with urothelial cancer. CDR3 nucleotide sequence: TGTGCCAGCAGGCGGGGGCGAGGGGACAACGAGCAGTACTTC. Protein sequence: CASRRGRGDNEQYF.